This TCR beta chain emerged from a study of T-cell reconstitution after alpha-beta-depleted transplantation in children. Regarding the study as a whole: About two months after transplant, alpha-beta T cells reportedly came from several hundred expanded graft clones. It was surviving recipient T cells and thymic progenitors that gave some patients high TCRbeta diversity at day 60. Most T-cell counts and diversity one year after the transplant came from T cells that were newly produced.

V was pared by 0 bases and J by 1 base, with 18 bases of the junction left unmatched. The CDR3 spans 21 residues. CDR1 and CDR2 from the germline V gene are SGDLS and YYNGEE. Unique molecular identifiers featured in how the TCRbeta library was prepared. Each CDR3 protein gets one entry after TCRdb re-called the PCR reads with MiXCR. The top ten clones hold approximately 29% of a sample with under 450,000 distinct CDR3 sequences, under 20% of them seen once. Remarks on this clonotype: Its antigen is unknown.

The material was PBMCs, mostly from graft donor cells, obtained 360 days after TCRalphabeta/CD19-depleted stem cell transplant. This TCR came from a boy younger than two who had a stem cell transplant for Wiskott-Aldrich syndrome, so the T cells may come from the graft donor. The V and J genes are TRBV9 and TRBJ2-1; TRBD2 agrees at 8 bases. DNA of the CDR3: TGTGCCAGCAGCGTAGGTTACCTAGCGGGTGGTGGGTTATGGTCCTACAATGAGCAGTTCTTC. This encodes CASSVGYLAGGGLWSYNEQFF.